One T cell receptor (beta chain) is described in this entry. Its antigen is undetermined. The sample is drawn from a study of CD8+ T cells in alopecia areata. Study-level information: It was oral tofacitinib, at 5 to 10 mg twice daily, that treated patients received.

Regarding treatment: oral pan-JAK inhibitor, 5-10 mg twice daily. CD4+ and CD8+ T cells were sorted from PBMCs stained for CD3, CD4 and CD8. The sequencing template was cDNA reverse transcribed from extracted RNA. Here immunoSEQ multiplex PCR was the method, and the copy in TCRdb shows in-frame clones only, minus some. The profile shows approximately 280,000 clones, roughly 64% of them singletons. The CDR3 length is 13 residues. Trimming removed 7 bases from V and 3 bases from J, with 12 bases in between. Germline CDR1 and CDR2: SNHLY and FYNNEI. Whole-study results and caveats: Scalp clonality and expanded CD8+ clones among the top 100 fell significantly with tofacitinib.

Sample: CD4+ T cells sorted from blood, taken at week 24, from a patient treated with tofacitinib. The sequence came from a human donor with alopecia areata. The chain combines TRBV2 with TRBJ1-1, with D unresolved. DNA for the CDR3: TGTGCCAGCACCCCTAGCGGGCACACTGAAGCTTTCTTT. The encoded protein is CASTPSGHTEAFF.